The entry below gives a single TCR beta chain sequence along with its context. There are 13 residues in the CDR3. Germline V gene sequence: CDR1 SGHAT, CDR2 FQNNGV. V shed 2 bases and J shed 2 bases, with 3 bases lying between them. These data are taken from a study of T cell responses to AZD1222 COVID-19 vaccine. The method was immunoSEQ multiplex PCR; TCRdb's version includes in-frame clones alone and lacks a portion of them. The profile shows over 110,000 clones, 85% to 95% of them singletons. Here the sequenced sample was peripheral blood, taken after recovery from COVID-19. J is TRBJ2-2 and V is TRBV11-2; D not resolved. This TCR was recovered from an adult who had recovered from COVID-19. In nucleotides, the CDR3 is TGTGCCAGCAGCTTAAGTAACACCGGGGAGCTGTTTTTT. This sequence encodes CASSLSNTGELFF. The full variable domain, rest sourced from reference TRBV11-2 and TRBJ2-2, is EAGVAQSPRYKIIEKRQSVAFWCNPISGHATLYWYQQILGQGPKLLIQFQNNGVVDDSQLPKDRFSAERLKGVDSTLKIQPAKLEDSAVYLCASSLSNTGELFFGEGSRLTVL.